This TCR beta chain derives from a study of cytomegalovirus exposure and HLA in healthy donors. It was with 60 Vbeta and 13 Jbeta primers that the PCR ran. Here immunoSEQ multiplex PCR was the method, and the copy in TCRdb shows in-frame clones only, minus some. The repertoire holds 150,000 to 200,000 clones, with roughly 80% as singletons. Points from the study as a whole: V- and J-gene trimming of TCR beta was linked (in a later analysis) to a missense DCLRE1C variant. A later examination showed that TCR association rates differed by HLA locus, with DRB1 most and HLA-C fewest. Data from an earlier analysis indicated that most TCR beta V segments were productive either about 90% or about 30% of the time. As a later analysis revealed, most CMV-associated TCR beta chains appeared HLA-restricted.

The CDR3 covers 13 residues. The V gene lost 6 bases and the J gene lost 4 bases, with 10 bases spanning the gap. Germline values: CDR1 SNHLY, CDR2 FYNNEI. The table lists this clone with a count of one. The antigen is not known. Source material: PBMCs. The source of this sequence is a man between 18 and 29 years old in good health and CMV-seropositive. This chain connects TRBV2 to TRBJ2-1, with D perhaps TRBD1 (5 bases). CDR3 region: CASRTDSYNEQFF. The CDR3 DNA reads TGTGCCAGCAGGACCGACAGTTACAATGAGCAGTTCTTC.